The source of this T cell receptor (beta chain) is a study of blood T cells in healthy people across ages. The authors ran a second PCR of about 6 to 11 cycles using a sample-barcoded 5' primer and a J-beta primer mix. Carrying 12 random nucleotides, a template-switch adaptor labeled each individual cDNA molecule. MiXCR was run by TCRdb on the 5' RACE reads, yielding one entry per CDR3 protein. The table has some 550,000 distinct CDR3 sequences, roughly 48% seen once. The CDR3 is 13 residues long. Trimming cost V 3 bases and J 4 bases, with 12 bases left between them. CDR1 and CDR2 from the germline V gene are DFQATT and SNEGSKA (reference sequence).

This sequence was found in an elderly man in good health. The sample comprised blood. This sequence joins TRBV20-1 and TRBJ1-1; D may be TRBD1 (5 bases). The CDR3 protein is CSASQGSVTEAFF. The CDR3, as DNA: TGCAGTGCTAGTCAGGGATCCGTCACTGAAGCTTTCTTT.